This T cell receptor (beta chain) was captured by sequencing in a study of T cell changes during pregnancy in multiple sclerosis. Profiling relied on immunoSEQ multiplex PCR, and the TCRdb table lists in-frame clones only, not all of them. This sample has some 28,000 clones; about 88% occur once, and the top ten carry almost 8%. V lost 5 bases and J lost 0, with 10 bases in between. The CDR3 totals 13 residues. CDR1 and CDR2 from the germline V gene are SQVTM and ANQGSEA. Sample: CD8+ T cells from peripheral blood mononuclear cells, taken before pregnancy. The gene calls are TRBV29-1 and TRBJ1-1, with TRBD1 as a possible D gene (6 bases). The receptor was isolated from a female donor with multiple sclerosis, enrolled in a pregnancy study. The CDR3 loop reads CSVLTGVNTEAFF. In nucleotides, the CDR3 is TGCAGCGTTCTGACAGGTGTGAACACTGAAGCTTTCTTT.